The entry below describes one TCR beta chain. The record originates from a study of blood T cell repertoires in COVID-19. The method was immunoSEQ multiplex PCR; TCRdb's version includes in-frame clones alone and lacks a portion of them. The sample carries about 59,000 clones, around 85% recorded once. Deletions cut 4 bases from V and 7 bases from J, with 19 bases between. There are 15 residues in the CDR3. Germline lookup yields CDR1 SGHDN and CDR2 FVKESK. Sequenced input: peripheral blood. This rearrangement joins TRBV14 to TRBJ2-5, with D perhaps matching TRBD1 (5 bases). This sequence was found in a human donor in a cohort sampled during active COVID-19. The CDR3 region has the DNA TGTGCCAGCAGCCGACAGACAGTTGTGGGTGCGACCCAGTACTTC. Its translation: CASSRQTVVGATQYF.